This is a list of T cell receptor beta chains from one sample in a study of T cells in Graves' hyperthyroidism and ophthalmopathy. TCRdb reanalysed the multiplex PCR reads using MiXCR and keeps one entry per CDR3 protein. The sample shows hundreds of thousands of distinct CDR3 sequences, roughly 15% of them seen only once. Material for sequencing was blood. Receptor source: a woman under 30 with Graves' hyperthyroidism. CDR3s include the opening cysteine and the closing phenylalanine or tryptophan. The order of the fields is J gene, clone size, V gene, D gene, CDR3 protein, CDR3 DNA. D genes are given only for firm matches. For some rows the clone size is stated as once, few or many, or as a class when expanded; others skip it.

>TRBJ1-5|few|TRBV27|-
CASSAKQGTDQPQHF
TGTGCCAGCAGTGCTAAACAGGGAACCGATCAGCCCCAGCATTTT
>TRBJ1-5|-|TRBV19|-
CASSGGYVQPQHF
TGTGCCAGTAGTGGGGGGTACGTGCAGCCCCAGCATTTT
>TRBJ1-1|-|TRBV6-1|TRBD1
CASSPTGGDTEAFF
TGTGCCAGCAGCCCGACAGGGGGTGACACTGAAGCTTTCTTT
>TRBJ2-7|few|TRBV10-3|-
CAISESEYNYEQYF
TGTGCCATCAGTGAGTCGGAATACAACTACGAGCAGTACTTC
>TRBJ2-7|few|TRBV28|TRBD2
CASSSRASGRVYAYEQYF
TGTGCCAGCAGTAGCCGGGCTAGCGGGAGGGTTTACGCCTACGAGCAGTACTTC
>TRBJ2-1|many|TRBV28|TRBD2
CASSPTIAGVGEQFF
TGTGCCAGCAGTCCCACCATAGCGGGGGTGGGTGAGCAGTTCTTC
>TRBJ2-1|many|TRBV3-1|-
CASSQWVIGDEQFF
TGTGCCAGCAGCCAATGGGTAATAGGGGATGAGCAGTTCTTC
>TRBJ1-5|-|TRBV6-1|TRBD1
CASGQGNQPQHF
TGTGCCAGCGGACAGGGAAATCAGCCCCAGCATTTT
>TRBJ2-5|-|TRBV13|-
CASSPRTVGTQYF
TGTGCCAGCAGCCCGCGGACGGTCGGGACCCAGTACTTC
>TRBJ2-1|-|TRBV7-2|-
CASSLAQAYYNEQFF
TGTGCCAGCAGCTTAGCGCAGGCCTACTACAATGAGCAGTTCTTC
>TRBJ2-1|many|TRBV7-2|-
CASSFDSRPGYNEQFF
TGTGCCAGCAGCTTCGATAGTCGCCCGGGGTACAATGAGCAGTTCTTC
>TRBJ2-3|many|TRBV20-1|TRBD2
CSATGTSGRSTDTQYF
TGCAGTGCAACCGGGACTAGCGGGAGGAGCACAGATACGCAGTATTTT
>TRBJ2-3|many|TRBV28|TRBD1
CAINTGVITDTQYF
TGTGCCATCAATACAGGGGTGATCACAGATACGCAGTATTTT
>TRBJ1-5|few|TRBV7-9|-
CASSQGGGTNQPQHF
TGTGCCAGCAGCCAGGGAGGGGGAACTAATCAGCCCCAGCATTTT
>TRBJ1-5|many|TRBV27|-
CASSPSGVGQPQHF
TGTGCCAGCAGTCCGTCAGGAGTCGGTCAGCCCCAGCATTTT
>TRBJ2-3|once|TRBV18|-
CASCFISTDTQYF
TGTGCCAGCTGCTTTATTAGCACAGATACGCAGTATTTT
>TRBJ2-3|few|TRBV6-1|-
CALRDHFTDTQYF
TGTGCCTTACGGGACCACTTCACAGATACGCAGTATTTT
>TRBJ2-2|few|TRBV2|TRBD2
CASSERLREVNTGELFF
TGTGCCAGCAGTGAGCGGCTGCGGGAGGTGAACACCGGGGAGCTGTTTTTT
>TRBJ2-2|-|TRBV4-1|TRBD2
CASSLSGRDYTGELFF
TGCGCCAGCAGCCTTTCGGGCAGGGACTATACCGGGGAGCTGTTTTTT
>TRBJ1-5|many|TRBV2|-
CASSARAEQPQHF
TGTGCCAGCAGTGCCAGGGCTGAACAGCCCCAGCATTTT
>TRBJ2-7|few|TRBV5-1|-
CASSLAAGYSYEQYF
TGCGCCAGCAGCTTGGCCGCGGGGTACTCCTACGAGCAGTACTTC
>TRBJ2-3|-|TRBV20-1|-
CSAICTDTQYF
TGCAGTGCCATCTGCACAGATACGCAGTATTTT
>TRBJ2-7|-|TRBV6-2/TRBV6-3|TRBD2
CASSPGLGFSYEQYF
TGTGCCAGCAGCCCGGGACTAGGCTTCTCCTACGAGCAGTACTTC
>TRBJ2-7|few|TRBV20-1|-
CSARQRSSYEQYF
TGCAGTGCTAGACAGAGAAGCTCCTACGAGCAGTACTTC
>TRBJ1-2|-|TRBV18|TRBD1
CASRSTGESGYTF
TGTGCCAGCCGCTCGACAGGGGAGTCTGGCTACACCTTC
>TRBJ2-1|few|TRBV27|TRBD2
CASSLGTSGRGEQFF
TGTGCCAGCAGTTTGGGGACTAGCGGGAGAGGAGAGCAGTTCTTC
>TRBJ2-7|once|TRBV12-3/TRBV12-4|-
CASSFGPGTSGAYEQYF
-
>TRBJ1-5|-|TRBV4-1|TRBD1
CASSLGQENQPQHF
TGCGCCAGCAGCCTCGGACAGGAAAATCAGCCCCAGCATTTT
>TRBJ2-2|-|TRBV20-1|TRBD2
CSARVRGLAENTGELFF
TGCAGTGCTAGAGTACGGGGACTAGCGGAGAACACCGGGGAGCTGTTTTTT
>TRBJ2-1|-|TRBV29-1|TRBD2
CSVVSGISYNEQFF
TGCAGCGTAGTCAGCGGGATTTCCTACAATGAGCAGTTCTTC
>TRBJ1-2|-|TRBV30|-
CAWSVARYGYTF
TGTGCCTGGAGTGTCGCACGGTATGGCTACACCTTC
>TRBJ2-7|-|TRBV7-9|-
CASSSKTTHEQYF
TGTGCCAGCAGCTCAAAAACTACCCACGAGCAGTACTTC
>TRBJ2-6|-|TRBV7-9|-
CASREAGANVLTF
TGTGCCAGCAGAGAAGCTGGGGCCAACGTCCTGACTTTC
>TRBJ2-1|-|TRBV12-3/TRBV12-4|-
CASSFSPAIHNEQFF
TGTGCCAGCAGTTTTTCCCCCGCAATCCACAATGAGCAGTTCTTC
>TRBJ1-5|-|TRBV20-1|-
CSARRTDYQPQHF
TGCAGTGCTAGACGGACAGACTATCAGCCCCAGCATTTT
>TRBJ2-5|-|TRBV13|TRBD2
CASSSRLAGGPKTQYF
TGTGCCAGCAGCTCCCGACTAGCGGGAGGGCCGAAGACCCAGTACTTC